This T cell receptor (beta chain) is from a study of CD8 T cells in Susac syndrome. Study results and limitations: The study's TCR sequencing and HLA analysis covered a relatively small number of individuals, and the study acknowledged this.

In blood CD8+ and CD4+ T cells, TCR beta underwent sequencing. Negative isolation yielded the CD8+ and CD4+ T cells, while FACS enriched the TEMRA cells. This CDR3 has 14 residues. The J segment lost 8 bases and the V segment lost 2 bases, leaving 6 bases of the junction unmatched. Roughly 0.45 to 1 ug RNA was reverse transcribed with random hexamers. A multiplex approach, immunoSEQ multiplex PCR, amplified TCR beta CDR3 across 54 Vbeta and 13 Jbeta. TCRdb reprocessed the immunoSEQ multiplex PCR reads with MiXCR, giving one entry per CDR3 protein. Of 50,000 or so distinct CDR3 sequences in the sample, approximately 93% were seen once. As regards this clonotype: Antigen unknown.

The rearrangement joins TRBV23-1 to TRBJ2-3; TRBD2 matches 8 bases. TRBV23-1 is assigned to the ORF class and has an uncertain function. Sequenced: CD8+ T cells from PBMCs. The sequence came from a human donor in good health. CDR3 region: CASSQRGRLGTQYF. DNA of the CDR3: TGCGCCAGCAGTCAACGCGGGAGGTTGGGTACGCAGTATTTT.